This T cell receptor beta chain was found in a study of OX40 agonist ivuxolimab in advanced cancers. The wider study: Ivuxolimab, an agonistic anti-OX40 (CD134) antibody, was given to patients. The diagnoses of dose-escalation patients were hepatocellular carcinoma, melanoma, renal cell or head and neck cancer.

Assay used: immunoSEQ multiplex PCR; TCRdb lists only in-frame clones, some missing. The repertoire holds about 77,000 clones, with 85% as singletons. Concerning this clone itself: Its specificity is unknown.

The study's findings and limits: Clonal expansion among partial responders at 0.1-3.0 mg/kg ranked near the lowest.

This material consisted of CD4+ or CD8+ T cells sorted from blood, taken in a trial of the OX40 agonist ivuxolimab. The origin of this receptor is an adult with an advanced solid tumor such as melanoma, head and neck, liver or kidney cancer.

The CDR3 sequence is CASSVYPGAIQETQYF. The CDR3 DNA is TGTGCCAGCTCCGTTTACCCCGGGGCAATCCAAGAGACCCAGTACTTC. The genes are TRBV27 and TRBJ2-5; D possibly matches TRBD1 or TRBD2 (5 bases each). Trimming removed 8 bases at V and 1 base at J, with 20 bases between. Germline V CDR1 and CDR2: MNHEY, SMNVEV (reference sequence). The CDR3 is 16 residues long.